This T cell receptor (beta chain) was captured in a study of T cell repertoires in cytomegalovirus infection. In the case of this clonotype: This could be a read error, since a much larger clone is one nucleotide away.

Germline CDR1 and CDR2: SGHTA and FQGNSA. The CDR3 extends over 18 amino acids. Trimming shortened V by 3 bases and J by 6 bases, and 25 bases separated the two germline ends. Via MiXCR, TCRdb re-called the reads, giving one row per CDR3 protein. The table shows 300,000 to 400,000 distinct CDR3 sequences, with roughly 9.5% occurring only once. Sequencing used PBMCs. The V and J genes are TRBV7-2 and TRBJ2-3; D might be TRBD2 (6 bases). The sequence was collected from a human donor in good health (CMV status not recorded). Some clones in this sample may be carry-over from other donors' samples. CDR3 sequence: CASSLGVGREPLWDTQYF. The CDR3 region has the DNA TGTGCCAGCAGCTTGGGCGTAGGACGGGAGCCCCTCTGGGATACGCAGTATTTT.